The 15 T cell receptor beta chains in this list originate from one sample, sequenced in a study of T-cell reconstitution after alpha-beta-depleted transplantation in children. Preparation of the TCRbeta library used unique molecular identifiers. TCRdb processed the PCR reads anew with MiXCR; each CDR3 protein has one entry. The table includes roughly 500,000 distinct CDR3 sequences, roughly a tenth detected once. This specimen consisted of PBMCs, obtained before TCRalphabeta/CD19-depleted stem cell transplant. These TCRs come from a child aged 2 to 9 with inherited bone marrow failure, due to receive a stem cell transplant.

This clonotype was counted many times. The chain uses TRBV12-3 or TRBV12-4 and TRBJ1-3, with no clear D. The CDR3 is 15 residues long. V shed 5 bases and J shed 0 bases, with 11 bases lying between them. CDR3 DNA sequence: TGTGCCAGCAGTCTCCGGAGGTCCTCTGGAAACACCATATATTTT. This translates into CASSLRRSSGNTIYF.

The chain carries TRBV4-3 and TRBJ2-7, with TRBD2 matching 8 bases. CDR1 is LGHNA and CDR2 is YSLEER in the germline V gene. V was pared by 0 bases and J by 1 base, with 5 bases of the junction left unmatched. The CDR3 runs to 16 residues. This chain's CDR3 is CASSQEGTSGSYEQYF. The CDR3 coding sequence is TGCGCCAGCAGCCAAGAGGGCACTAGCGGATCCTACGAGCAGTACTTC.

The table lists this clonotype with a few counts. The rearrangement joins TRBV30 to TRBJ2-5; 8 bases are a match to TRBD2. The trim removed 0 bases at V and 4 bases at J, leaving 4 bases unmatched. This CDR3 contains 14 residues. Germline values: CDR1 GTSNPN, CDR2 SVGIG (reference sequence). CDR3 nucleotides: TGTGCCTGGAGTGTACGGGAGGGCCTAGAGACCCAGTACTTC. As protein: CAWSVREGLETQYF.

As regards this clonotype: Germline and junction disagree at one end, which may indicate a read error. The CDR3: CASSQSGRGSYERYF. In nucleotides, the CDR3 is TGCGCCAGCAGTCAATCGGGCAGGGGGTCCTACGAGCGGTACTTC. The chain is built from TRBV23-1 and TRBJ2-7; 7 bases match TRBD1. TRBV23-1 belongs to the ORF category, with a function that is uncertain. This CDR3 region has 15 residues.

This clonotype has just a few counts. The genes are TRBV28 and TRBJ1-4, with D perhaps matching TRBD1 (5 bases). Germline V lookup: CDR1 MDHEN, CDR2 SYDVKM. CDR3 size: 14 residues. V was pared by 2 bases and J by 8 bases, with 12 bases between. As DNA, the CDR3 is TGTGCCAGCAGTTTACTGGGGGTACGAGAAAAACTGTTTTTT. This gives the protein CASSLLGVREKLFF.

The sample holds many counts of this clonotype. This chain joins TRBV12-3 or TRBV12-4 and TRBJ1-1; no definite D call. This CDR3 is built from 12 residues. V was clipped by 6 bases and J by 8 bases, with 13 bases between them. The CDR3 sequence is CASRLTTSEAFF. CDR3 DNA: TGTGCCAGCAGACTTACAACTTCCGAAGCTTTCTTT.

The V call is TRBV7-9, the J call TRBJ1-1; TRBD1 is a possible D gene (6 bases). V was shortened by 1 base and J by 1 base, with 13 bases between the two germline ends. The CDR3 extends over 16 amino acids. CDR1 and CDR2 (germline): SEHNR, FQNEAQ (reference sequence). Here the CDR3 reads CASSLVGGDSNTEAFF. The CDR3 nucleotides read TGTGCCAGCAGCTTAGTGGGGGGCGACTCGAACACTGAAGCTTTCTTT. Together with reference TRBV7-9 and TRBJ1-1, the CDR3 gives the full variable domain: DTGVSQNPRHKITKRGQNVTFRCDPISEHNRLYWYRQTLGQGPEFLTYFQNEAQLEKSRLLSDRFSAERPKGSFSTLEIQRTEQGDSAMYLCASSLVGGDSNTEAFFGQGTRLTVV.

This clonotype appeared many times. The rearrangement uses TRBV24-1 and TRBJ2-5; a weak D match, TRBD1 (8 bases). Trimming stripped 6 bases from V and 1 base from J, with 14 bases between. The CDR3 is 15 residues long. Looked up from germline, CDR1 is KGHDR and CDR2 is SFDVKD. Here the CDR3 reads CATSSGGQVQETQYF. The CDR3 nucleotides read TGTGCCACCAGTTCGGGGGGACAGGTCCAAGAGACCCAGTACTTC.

The sample holds one count of this clonotype. Given a much more abundant clone one base away, this may be a read error. J is TRBJ2-7 and V is TRBV28; D ambiguous. The CDR3 covers 14 residues. Germline CDR1 MDHEN, CDR2 SYDVKM. Trimming left V 4 bases short and J 3 bases short, with 13 bases between. CDR3 sequence reads: CASSSGPRRYEQYF. CDR3 coding DNA: TGTGCCAGCAGTTCCGGGCCGCGGCGCTACGAGCAGTACTTC. The entire variable domain, with the rest obtained from reference TRBV28 and TRBJ2-7, is as follows: DVKVTQSSRYLVKRTGEKVFLECVQDMDHENMFWYRQDPGLGLRLIYFSYDVKMKEKGDIPEGYSVSREKKERFSLILESASTNQTSMYLCASSSGPRRYEQYFGPGTRLTVT.

This clonotype came up many times. The chain carries TRBV20-1 and TRBJ1-1; D may be TRBD1 (6 bases). Germline-derived CDR1 and CDR2 are DFQATT and SNEGSKA (reference sequence). The CDR3 sequence is 14 residues long. V lost 1 base, J lost 4 bases, and 13 bases lay in between. CDR3 in amino acids: CSARVGQKTTEAFF. The CDR3 DNA follows: TGCAGTGCTAGAGTCGGACAGAAAACCACTGAAGCTTTCTTT.

Many counts were recorded for this clonotype. This chain joins TRBV12-3 or TRBV12-4 and TRBJ2-2, with a tentative D call TRBD1 (6 bases). This CDR3 has 15 residues. Deletions cut 5 bases from V and 6 bases from J, with 16 bases between. CDR3 DNA sequence: TGTGCCAGCAGTCCACGACAGGATCTGGCCGGGGAGCTGTTTTTT. This encodes CASSPRQDLAGELFF.

This clonotype was seen more than once but under ten times. The chain links TRBV6-5 to TRBJ2-2; D uncertain. The CDR3 runs to 16 residues. The V gene's germline CDR1 is MNHEY and CDR2 SVGAGI. V was cut by 4 bases and J by 0 bases, with 12 bases left in between. The chain's CDR3 is CASSSLSEANTGELFF. The CDR3 DNA reads as TGTGCCAGCAGTTCCCTAAGCGAAGCGAACACCGGGGAGCTGTTTTTT.

The chain uses TRBV7-2 and TRBJ2-1; 9 bases are shared with TRBD2. V was pared by 4 bases and J by 4 bases, with 5 bases of the junction left unmatched. CDR1 is SGHTA, CDR2 FQGNSA, per germline. The CDR3 runs 15 residues. Here the CDR3 reads CASSSETSGYNEQFF. CDR3 DNA sequence: TGTGCCAGCAGCTCTGAGACTAGCGGTTACAATGAGCAGTTCTTC.

The chain has TRBV19 and TRBJ2-2; the D gene is possibly TRBD2 (6 bases). V lost 7 bases to trimming and J lost 4 bases, with 16 bases between them. CDR1 and CDR2 from the germline V gene are LNHDA and SQIVND (reference sequence). The CDR3 is 15 residues long. The CDR3 bases are TGTGCCAGTACCGCCTCCCCGGGAGCCACCGGGGAGCTGTTTTTT. This gives the protein CASTASPGATGELFF.

This clonotype was seen at least ten times. The chain employs TRBV20-1 and TRBJ2-1; unclear D gene. Germline CDR1 reads DFQATT; CDR2 reads SNEGSKA (reference sequence). V was trimmed by 4 bases and J by 6 bases, leaving 10 bases between them. The CDR3 length is 12 residues. CDR3 sequence reads: CSAKVVGNEQFF. CDR3 DNA sequence: TGCAGTGCTAAGGTAGTGGGCAATGAGCAGTTCTTC.